This TCR beta chain stems from a study of control samples from healthy donors and cancer patients. The germline gives CDR1 SGHTA, CDR2 FQGNSA. This CDR3 has 13 amino acids. The V end lost 4 bases, the J end lost 2 bases, and 8 bases lay between the germline ends. Assay: immunoSEQ multiplex PCR; the TCRdb copy retains only in-frame clones and omits some. The sample has some 51,000 clones, about 96% seen once. The chain is built from TRBV7-2 and TRBJ1-2; D unclear. Source material: blood. The TCR sequence derives from a woman younger than 35 in good health. CDR3 amino acids: CASSSDGNYGYTF. The CDR3 bases are TGTGCCAGCAGCTCGGACGGCAACTATGGCTACACCTTC. The whole variable domain, remainder taken from reference TRBV7-2 and TRBJ1-2, is GAGVSQSPSNKVTEKGKDVELRCDPISGHTALYWYRQSLGQGLEFLIYFQGNSAPDKSGLPSDRFSAERTGGSVSTLTIQRTQQEDSAVYLCASSSDGNYGYTFGSGTRLTVV.